This entry describes one TCR beta chain. The CDR3 has 14 residues. Unmatched junction bases numbered 5, after V lost 4 bases and J lost 3 bases. The V gene's germline CDR1 is MDHEN and CDR2 SYDVKM. Assay used: immunoSEQ multiplex PCR; TCRdb lists only in-frame clones, some missing. In the table there are approximately 270,000 clones, roughly 88% of which are singletons. This sample was taken from a study of blood T cell repertoires in COVID-19. Study in general: Donors in the United States, Italy and Spain gave samples during acute or convalescent COVID-19. In each case, the material was cDNA or gDNA derived from T cells, B-cell-depleted T cells, or PBMCs.

This clonotype originated in a woman aged 45-60 years who had recovered from COVID-19. Material: PBMCs or T cells enriched from blood (not recorded which). This chain joins TRBV28 and TRBJ2-7; TRBD1 matches at 8 bases. CDR3 in amino acids: CASSYGQGLYEQYF. CDR3 coding DNA: TGTGCCAGCAGTTACGGACAGGGCCTCTACGAGCAGTACTTC.